This is a list of T cell receptor beta chains from one sample in a study of T cell responses to AZD1222 COVID-19 vaccine. TCRdb's table, derived via immunoSEQ multiplex PCR, lists solely in-frame clones and lacks some. Of approximately 150,000 clones listed, 90% are singletons. Sequences were derived from peripheral blood, sampled on day 0 of AZD1222 vaccination. These receptors were taken from an adult in good health. CDR3s include the opening cysteine and the closing phenylalanine or tryptophan. A D gene is named only where the DNA matches it firmly. Clone sizes are given selectively: once, few, many, or a class where the clone is expanded.

j_gene: TRBJ1-1
d_gene: -
abundance: -
v_gene: TRBV21-1
CDR3aa: CASSTLFPRVRENTEAFF
CDR3nt: TGTGCCAGCAGCACACTCTTCCCTCGGGTCAGGGAGAACACTGAAGCTTTCTTT

j_gene: TRBJ1-1
d_gene: TRBD1
abundance: -
v_gene: TRBV19
CDR3aa: CASTLGPQGAGAEAFF
CDR3nt: TGTGCCAGTACCCTAGGGCCGCAGGGGGCGGGCGCTGAAGCTTTCTTT

j_gene: TRBJ2-1
d_gene: TRBD2
abundance: -
v_gene: TRBV4-2
CDR3aa: CASSSGLPDNEQFF
CDR3nt: TGTGCCAGCAGCTCGGGACTACCTGACAATGAGCAGTTCTTC

j_gene: TRBJ2-7
d_gene: TRBD1
abundance: -
v_gene: TRBV20-1
CDR3aa: CSASPGTGLSSYEQYF
CDR3nt: TGCAGTGCTAGTCCCGGGACAGGGTTGAGCTCCTACGAGCAGTACTTC

j_gene: TRBJ1-5
d_gene: -
abundance: -
v_gene: TRBV6-5
CDR3aa: CASNNRAGQPQHF
CDR3nt: TGTGCCAGCAACAACAGGGCTGGCCAGCCCCAGCATTTT

j_gene: TRBJ2-5
d_gene: TRBD1
abundance: -
v_gene: TRBV30
CDR3aa: CAWSAPGTGKQETQYF
CDR3nt: TGTGCCTGGAGTGCCCCGGGGACAGGAAAGCAAGAGACCCAGTACTTC

j_gene: TRBJ2-1
d_gene: TRBD2
abundance: -
v_gene: TRBV27
CDR3aa: CASSFGSGDEQFF
CDR3nt: TGTGCCAGCAGTTTTGGTAGCGGGGATGAGCAGTTCTTC

j_gene: TRBJ2-1
d_gene: TRBD1
abundance: -
v_gene: TRBV30
CDR3aa: CAWSVDRGSEQFF
CDR3nt: TGTGCCTGGAGTGTGGACAGGGGTAGTGAGCAGTTCTTC

j_gene: TRBJ2-1
d_gene: TRBD1
abundance: -
v_gene: TRBV11-2
CDR3aa: CASSSSRYRGEFF
CDR3nt: TGTGCCAGCAGCTCCTCACGGTACAGGGGGGAGTTCTTC

j_gene: TRBJ2-7
d_gene: -
abundance: -
v_gene: TRBV4-2
CDR3aa: CASSQDFPSASYEQYF
CDR3nt: TGTGCCAGCAGCCAAGATTTCCCCAGCGCATCCTACGAGCAGTACTTC

j_gene: TRBJ1-6
d_gene: -
abundance: -
v_gene: TRBV4-2
CDR3aa: CASSQISDSPLHF
CDR3nt: TGTGCCAGCAGCCAAATTTCAGATTCACCCCTCCACTTT

j_gene: TRBJ2-3
d_gene: TRBD1
abundance: -
v_gene: TRBV6-2/TRBV6-3
CDR3aa: CASSGVTGGGADTQYF
CDR3nt: TGTGCCAGCAGTGGCGTGACAGGGGGCGGCGCAGATACGCAGTATTTT

j_gene: TRBJ1-2
d_gene: -
abundance: -
v_gene: TRBV4-3
CDR3aa: CASSQDEAGGYGYTF
CDR3nt: TGCGCCAGCAGCCAAGATGAGGCGGGGGGCTATGGCTACACCTTC

j_gene: TRBJ2-7
d_gene: -
abundance: -
v_gene: TRBV12-3/TRBV12-4
CDR3aa: CASSLRSYEQYF
CDR3nt: TGTGCCAGCAGCTTGCGGTCCTACGAGCAGTACTTC

j_gene: TRBJ1-5
d_gene: -
abundance: -
v_gene: TRBV9
CDR3aa: CASSDTGSNQPQHF
CDR3nt: TGTGCCAGCAGCGACACAGGGTCCAATCAGCCCCAGCATTTT

j_gene: TRBJ2-7
d_gene: -
abundance: -
v_gene: TRBV3-1/TRBV3-2
CDR3aa: CASSQVRATEQYF
CDR3nt: TGTGCCAGCAGCCAAGTCCGGGCAACCGAGCAGTACTTC

j_gene: TRBJ2-7
d_gene: -
abundance: -
v_gene: TRBV10-3
CDR3aa: CAISESLHSSYEQYF
CDR3nt: TGTGCCATCAGTGAGTCTCTACACAGCTCCTACGAGCAGTACTTC

j_gene: TRBJ1-1
d_gene: -
abundance: -
v_gene: TRBV6-2/TRBV6-3
CDR3aa: CASSYRANTEAFF
CDR3nt: TGTGCCAGCAGTTACAGGGCGAACACTGAAGCTTTCTTT

j_gene: TRBJ1-2
d_gene: -
abundance: -
v_gene: TRBV6-4
CDR3aa: CASRPAGTPGNYGYTF
CDR3nt: TGTGCCAGCAGGCCCGCAGGCACTCCGGGGAACTATGGCTACACCTTC

j_gene: TRBJ1-2
d_gene: -
abundance: -
v_gene: TRBV5-8
CDR3aa: CASSRGGTF
CDR3nt: TGTGCCAGCAGCCGGGGCGGCACCTTC

j_gene: TRBJ1-2
d_gene: -
abundance: -
v_gene: TRBV6-5
CDR3aa: CASSTDGFGGHTF
CDR3nt: TGTGCCAGCAGTACCGACGGGTTCGGAGGGCACACCTTC

j_gene: TRBJ1-6
d_gene: TRBD1
abundance: -
v_gene: TRBV2
CDR3aa: CASRATGTGSPLHF
CDR3nt: TGTGCCAGCAGAGCGACAGGGACGGGTTCACCCCTCCACTTT

j_gene: TRBJ1-5
d_gene: -
abundance: -
v_gene: TRBV3-1/TRBV3-2
CDR3aa: CASSRQGQPQHF
CDR3nt: TGTGCCAGCAGCCGGCAGGGTCAGCCCCAGCATTTT

j_gene: TRBJ2-1
d_gene: TRBD2
abundance: -
v_gene: TRBV3-1/TRBV3-2
CDR3aa: CASSPRRGGIDEQFF
CDR3nt: TGTGCCAGCAGCCCGCGGCGCGGGGGTATCGATGAGCAGTTCTTC

j_gene: TRBJ2-2
d_gene: -
abundance: -
v_gene: TRBV25-1
CDR3aa: CASSVRGGQARCGELFF
CDR3nt: TGTGCCAGCAGTGTCCGGGGGGGACAGGCTCGCTGCGGGGAGCTGTTTTTT

j_gene: TRBJ1-1
d_gene: -
abundance: -
v_gene: TRBV6-5
CDR3aa: CAIGRGNTEAFF
CDR3nt: TGTGCCATTGGGAGGGGGAACACTGAAGCTTTCTTT

j_gene: TRBJ1-5
d_gene: -
abundance: once
v_gene: TRBV6-5
CDR3aa: CAAVMGPAGRPQHF
CDR3nt: TGTGCCGCCGTAATGGGGCCGGCGGGTCGGCCCCAGCATTTT

j_gene: TRBJ2-1
d_gene: -
abundance: few
v_gene: TRBV5-1
CDR3aa: CASSLPLTGAHNEQFF
CDR3nt: TGCGCCAGCAGCTTGCCCCTAACGGGGGCCCACAATGAGCAGTTCTTC

j_gene: TRBJ1-1
d_gene: -
abundance: -
v_gene: TRBV18
CDR3aa: CASSPQGGVTEAFF
CDR3nt: TGTGCCAGCTCACCACAGGGGGGAGTCACTGAAGCTTTCTTT

j_gene: TRBJ1-2
d_gene: TRBD1
abundance: once
v_gene: TRBV6-1
CDR3aa: CASSAGTGGGLHGYTF
CDR3nt: TGTGCCAGCAGTGCCGGGACAGGGGGCGGTTTGCATGGCTACACCTTC

j_gene: TRBJ2-2
d_gene: TRBD1
abundance: once
v_gene: TRBV5-1
CDR3aa: CASSSRTGMGTGELFF
CDR3nt: TGCGCCAGCAGCTCCCGGACAGGGATGGGCACCGGGGAGCTGTTTTTT

j_gene: TRBJ1-4
d_gene: -
abundance: -
v_gene: TRBV12-5
CDR3aa: CASGLGSGGELFF
CDR3nt: TGTGCTAGTGGTTTGGGATCCGGGGGGGAACTGTTTTTT

j_gene: TRBJ1-1
d_gene: -
abundance: once
v_gene: TRBV7-9
CDR3aa: CASTIWGEGAFF
CDR3nt: TGTGCCAGCACCATCTGGGGGGAGGGAGCTTTCTTT

j_gene: TRBJ2-7
d_gene: TRBD1
abundance: -
v_gene: TRBV19
CDR3aa: CASSITQGAYEQYF
CDR3nt: TGTGCCAGTAGTATAACCCAGGGGGCCTACGAGCAGTACTTC

j_gene: TRBJ2-7
d_gene: -
abundance: -
v_gene: TRBV7-9
CDR3aa: CASSLNQGNEQYF
CDR3nt: TGTGCCAGCAGCTTAAATCAGGGTAACGAGCAGTACTTC

j_gene: TRBJ2-7
d_gene: TRBD1
abundance: -
v_gene: TRBV12-3/TRBV12-4
CDR3aa: CASTDRGGYEQYF
CDR3nt: TGTGCCAGCACCGACAGGGGAGGATACGAGCAGTACTTC

j_gene: TRBJ2-4
d_gene: -
abundance: -
v_gene: TRBV18
CDR3aa: CASRGVDIQYF
CDR3nt: TGTGCCTCAAGGGGGGTGGACATTCAGTACTTC

j_gene: TRBJ1-4
d_gene: -
abundance: -
v_gene: TRBV7-8
CDR3aa: CASSLSGGAANEKLFF
CDR3nt: TGTGCCAGCAGCTTATCCGGAGGGGCGGCTAATGAAAAACTGTTTTTT

j_gene: TRBJ1-1
d_gene: -
abundance: -
v_gene: TRBV3-1/TRBV3-2
CDR3aa: CASKGVGNTEAFF
CDR3nt: TGTGCCAGCAAAGGTGTGGGGAACACTGAAGCTTTCTTT

j_gene: TRBJ1-5
d_gene: TRBD1
abundance: -
v_gene: TRBV9
CDR3aa: CASSVGDSYNQPQHF
CDR3nt: TGTGCCAGCAGCGTAGGGGACAGCTACAATCAGCCCCAGCATTTT

j_gene: TRBJ1-2
d_gene: TRBD1
abundance: -
v_gene: TRBV12-5
CDR3aa: CASGLGGTGAVYGYTF
CDR3nt: TGTGCTAGTGGTTTGGGGGGGACAGGGGCTGTCTATGGCTACACCTTC

j_gene: TRBJ2-5
d_gene: TRBD2
abundance: -
v_gene: TRBV9
CDR3aa: CASSRFSGSAETQYF
CDR3nt: TGTGCCAGCAGCCGGTTTAGCGGGTCCGCCGAGACCCAGTACTTC

j_gene: TRBJ1-3
d_gene: -
abundance: -
v_gene: TRBV5-6
CDR3aa: CASSLYSGSYSGNTIYF
CDR3nt: TGTGCCAGCAGCTTGTACTCAGGCAGCTACTCTGGAAACACCATATATTTT

j_gene: TRBJ2-1
d_gene: TRBD2
abundance: -
v_gene: TRBV7-8
CDR3aa: CASSLGTSGGSLYNEQFF
CDR3nt: TGTGCCAGCAGCTTAGGGACTAGCGGGGGGTCCCTTTACAATGAGCAGTTCTTC

j_gene: TRBJ2-3
d_gene: -
abundance: once
v_gene: TRBV19
CDR3aa: CASTPGPPTDTQYF
CDR3nt: TGTGCCAGTACCCCCGGCCCTCCCACAGATACGCAGTATTTT

j_gene: TRBJ2-5
d_gene: TRBD2
abundance: -
v_gene: TRBV10-3
CDR3aa: CAISSSGTTPGETQYF
CDR3nt: TGTGCCATCAGCTCCTCCGGGACTACCCCCGGAGAGACCCAGTACTTC

j_gene: TRBJ1-1
d_gene: TRBD1
abundance: -
v_gene: TRBV7-3
CDR3aa: CASSLKGGGVNTEAFF
CDR3nt: TGTGCCAGCAGCTTAAAAGGAGGGGGCGTTAACACTGAAGCTTTCTTT

j_gene: TRBJ1-2
d_gene: -
abundance: -
v_gene: TRBV5-4
CDR3aa: CASSLAQAALYGYTF
CDR3nt: TGTGCCAGCAGCTTGGCTCAGGCCGCACTCTATGGCTACACCTTC

j_gene: TRBJ2-1
d_gene: TRBD2
abundance: few
v_gene: TRBV11-2
CDR3aa: CASRTIRLAGGRYNEQFF
CDR3nt: TGTGCCAGCAGGACAATCCGACTAGCGGGGGGCCGGTACAATGAGCAGTTCTTC

j_gene: TRBJ2-3
d_gene: TRBD2
abundance: -
v_gene: TRBV3-1/TRBV3-2
CDR3aa: CASSQVGSGGARTDTQYF
CDR3nt: TGTGCCAGCAGCCAAGTTGGTAGCGGGGGGGCCCGGACAGATACGCAGTATTTT

j_gene: TRBJ1-2
d_gene: TRBD1
abundance: -
v_gene: TRBV11-2
CDR3aa: CASSAGGGYTF
CDR3nt: TGTGCCAGCAGCGCAGGGGGGGGCTACACCTTC

j_gene: TRBJ2-3
d_gene: TRBD1
abundance: -
v_gene: TRBV10-3
CDR3aa: CAIGTETDTQYF
CDR3nt: TGTGCCATCGGGACAGAAACAGATACGCAGTATTTT

j_gene: TRBJ2-7
d_gene: -
abundance: -
v_gene: TRBV5-3
CDR3aa: CARRPRGGRLGEQYF
CDR3nt: TGTGCCAGAAGGCCCAGGGGGGGACGGCTCGGAGAGCAGTACTTC

j_gene: TRBJ1-1
d_gene: -
abundance: -
v_gene: TRBV12-3/TRBV12-4
CDR3aa: CASSLDGNTEAFF
CDR3nt: TGTGCCAGCAGCCTGGACGGGAACACTGAAGCTTTCTTT

j_gene: TRBJ2-5
d_gene: TRBD2
abundance: -
v_gene: TRBV9
CDR3aa: CASSAGLAGGDETQYF
CDR3nt: TGTGCCAGCAGCGCCGGACTAGCGGGGGGTGATGAGACCCAGTACTTC

j_gene: TRBJ2-6
d_gene: TRBD1
abundance: -
v_gene: TRBV4-1
CDR3aa: CASSQGVQGASGANVLTF
CDR3nt: TGCGCCAGCAGCCAGGGGGTACAGGGGGCTTCTGGGGCCAACGTCCTGACTTTC

j_gene: TRBJ1-5
d_gene: -
abundance: -
v_gene: TRBV21-1
CDR3aa: CASSSGQGRGGGNQPQHF
CDR3nt: TGTGCCAGCAGCTCGGGACAGGGGAGAGGTGGTGGCAATCAGCCCCAGCATTTT

j_gene: TRBJ2-1
d_gene: TRBD2
abundance: -
v_gene: TRBV27
CDR3aa: CASSHGLAGGDEQFF
CDR3nt: TGTGCCAGCAGTCACGGACTAGCGGGGGGGGATGAGCAGTTCTTC

j_gene: TRBJ2-1
d_gene: TRBD2
abundance: -
v_gene: TRBV29-1
CDR3aa: CSADSGDYNEQFF
CDR3nt: TGCAGCGCTGACAGCGGGGACTACAATGAGCAGTTCTTC